This is a list of T cell receptor beta chains from one sample in a study of early T cells in non-severe SARS-CoV-2 infection. TCRdb analysed the 5' RACE reads with MiXCR anew, one entry per CDR3 protein. The data contain under 35,000 distinct CDR3 sequences, 5% to 5.5% of them seen just once; the ten biggest clones take up approximately 3.5%. The source material was whole blood. These receptor sequences come from an adult who was a healthcare worker with PCR-confirmed SARS-CoV-2 infection or an uninfected control (not recorded which). The CDR3 runs from the conserved cysteine through the conserved F or W. A D gene is named only where the DNA matches it firmly. Not every row has a clone size; where given, it reads once, few, many or a size class.

j_gene: TRBJ2-1
abundance: many
d_gene: NA
len: 19
v_gene: TRBV5-5
CDR3nt: TGTGCCAGCAGCTTGGCCTCTTTGGTCTTGAGGAACCCTTACAATGAGCAGTTCTTC
CDR3aa: CASSLASLVLRNPYNEQFF

j_gene: TRBJ1-6
abundance: NA
d_gene: NA
len: 20
v_gene: TRBV6-5
CDR3nt: TGTGCCAGCAGCCCACAACCCCCGGGGTCGGCGGTGTTAGCGAAATCACCCCTCCACTTT
CDR3aa: CASSPQPPGSAVLAKSPLHF

j_gene: TRBJ1-6
abundance: many
d_gene: NA
len: 15
v_gene: TRBV7-6
CDR3nt: TGTGCCAGCAGCGATCTACGGGGGCCAAATTCACCCCTCCACTTT
CDR3aa: CASSDLRGPNSPLHF

j_gene: TRBJ2-7
abundance: many
d_gene: NA
len: 12
v_gene: TRBV29-1
CDR3nt: TGCAGCGTTGAAGCAGGGGCCTACGAGCAGTACTTC
CDR3aa: CSVEAGAYEQYF

j_gene: TRBJ1-1
abundance: NA
d_gene: TRBD1
len: 13
v_gene: TRBV11-2
CDR3nt: TGTGCCAGCAGCCCTGACAGGGGCACTGAAGCTTTCTTT
CDR3aa: CASSPDRGTEAFF

j_gene: TRBJ2-5
abundance: many
d_gene: NA
len: 13
v_gene: TRBV18
CDR3nt: TGTGCCAGCTCAACTCAACAGCAAGAGACCCAGTACTTC
CDR3aa: CASSTQQQETQYF

j_gene: TRBJ1-1
abundance: many
d_gene: NA
len: 14
v_gene: TRBV20-1
CDR3nt: TGCAGTGCTAGCCCGGGGGGGGGAGGCACTGAAGCTTTCTTT
CDR3aa: CSASPGGGGTEAFF

j_gene: TRBJ1-1
abundance: many
d_gene: NA
len: 14
v_gene: TRBV27
CDR3nt: TGTGCCAGCAGGCACCCTAGAGGTCACACTGAAGCTTTCTTT
CDR3aa: CASRHPRGHTEAFF

j_gene: TRBJ2-7
abundance: many
d_gene: TRBD1
len: 17
v_gene: TRBV9
CDR3nt: TGTGCCAGCAGCGCAGGACCCGGAAACAGGGGTTCCTACGAGCAGTACTTC
CDR3aa: CASSAGPGNRGSYEQYF

j_gene: TRBJ2-1
abundance: many
d_gene: TRBD1
len: 14
v_gene: TRBV3-1
CDR3nt: TGTGCCAGCCGACCCTGGGACAGGGAAAATGAGCAGTTCTTC
CDR3aa: CASRPWDRENEQFF

j_gene: TRBJ1-1
abundance: NA
d_gene: NA
len: 15
v_gene: TRBV11-2
CDR3nt: TGTGCCAGCAGCGCCCCACGGGTCCTCTTCCCTGAAGCTTTCTTT
CDR3aa: CASSAPRVLFPEAFF

j_gene: TRBJ2-7
abundance: few
d_gene: TRBD2
len: 13
v_gene: TRBV20-1
CDR3nt: TGCAGTGCCTTAGGGACTAGCGGCTACGAGCAGTACTTC
CDR3aa: CSALGTSGYEQYF

j_gene: TRBJ2-1
abundance: NA
d_gene: NA
len: 13
v_gene: TRBV5-1
CDR3nt: TGCGCCAGCAGCCCCACAGGGAACGATGAGCAGTTCTTC
CDR3aa: CASSPTGNDEQFF

j_gene: TRBJ1-5
abundance: few
d_gene: NA
len: 14
v_gene: TRBV5-1
CDR3nt: TGCGCCAGCAGCTTGTATCTGGGCAATCAGCCCCAGCATTTT
CDR3aa: CASSLYLGNQPQHF

j_gene: TRBJ2-5
abundance: many
d_gene: NA
len: 12
v_gene: TRBV7-9
CDR3nt: TGTGCCAGCAGCTTATCCGGGGAGACCCAGTACTTC
CDR3aa: CASSLSGETQYF

j_gene: TRBJ2-1
abundance: many
d_gene: TRBD2
len: 15
v_gene: TRBV20-1
CDR3nt: TGCAGTGCTAGAGTTCGCCTAGCGGGTAACAATGAGCAGTTCTTC
CDR3aa: CSARVRLAGNNEQFF

j_gene: TRBJ1-1
abundance: NA
d_gene: TRBD1
len: 12
v_gene: TRBV20-1
CDR3nt: TGCAGTGCTCCAGGGGGGGGCACTGAAGCTTTCTTT
CDR3aa: CSAPGGGTEAFF

j_gene: TRBJ1-1
abundance: few
d_gene: NA
len: 13
v_gene: TRBV5-4
CDR3nt: TGTGCCAGCAGCTTGGTGGGGTATCCTTCGGCTTTCTTT
CDR3aa: CASSLVGYPSAFF

j_gene: TRBJ2-5
abundance: NA
d_gene: TRBD1
len: 12
v_gene: TRBV29-1
CDR3nt: TGCAGCTTGGGACAGGGGCAAGAGACCCAGTACTTC
CDR3aa: CSLGQGQETQYF

j_gene: TRBJ2-1
abundance: NA
d_gene: TRBD1
len: 12
v_gene: TRBV18
CDR3nt: TGTGCCAGCTCCCTCGGGACAGTTGAGCAGTTCTTC
CDR3aa: CASSLGTVEQFF

j_gene: TRBJ2-5
abundance: many
d_gene: NA
len: 14
v_gene: TRBV12-3/TRBV12-4
CDR3nt: TGTGCCAGCAGTTGGGGGGCGAGGCAAGAGACCCAGTACTTC
CDR3aa: CASSWGARQETQYF

j_gene: TRBJ2-1
abundance: many
d_gene: NA
len: 16
v_gene: TRBV10-2
CDR3nt: TGCGCCAGCACCGAGGACGTCGTAAGCTCCTACAATGAGCAGTTCTTC
CDR3aa: CASTEDVVSSYNEQFF

j_gene: TRBJ2-1
abundance: NA
d_gene: NA
len: 15
v_gene: TRBV5-1
CDR3nt: TGCGCCAGCAGGGTAAGCGGGACACCCTACAATGAGCAGTTCTTC
CDR3aa: CASRVSGTPYNEQFF

j_gene: TRBJ2-7
abundance: many
d_gene: NA
len: 15
v_gene: TRBV20-1
CDR3nt: TGCAGTGCGGCACTAGCGTCAGGGGGGTCCTACGAGCAGTACTTC
CDR3aa: CSAALASGGSYEQYF

j_gene: TRBJ2-1
abundance: many
d_gene: TRBD2
len: 15
v_gene: TRBV20-1
CDR3nt: TGCAGTGCTCGCCCCCTAGCGGGTGCCTACAATGAGCAGTTCTTC
CDR3aa: CSARPLAGAYNEQFF

j_gene: TRBJ2-1
abundance: few
d_gene: NA
len: 13
v_gene: TRBV20-1
CDR3nt: TGCAGTGCTTTCCCCGGGCCCTACAATGAGCAGTTCTTC
CDR3aa: CSAFPGPYNEQFF

j_gene: TRBJ2-7
abundance: NA
d_gene: NA
len: 13
v_gene: TRBV29-1
CDR3nt: TGCAGCGTTTTTGGGACAAGTCTACGAGTGCAGTACTTC
CDR3aa: CSVFGTSLRVQYF

j_gene: TRBJ2-1
abundance: few
d_gene: NA
len: 15
v_gene: TRBV28
CDR3nt: TGTGCCAGCACGAGACATCCTAAGACCTACAATGAGCAGTTCTTC
CDR3aa: CASTRHPKTYNEQFF

j_gene: TRBJ2-1
abundance: many
d_gene: NA
len: 16
v_gene: TRBV5-4
CDR3nt: TGTGCCAGCAGCTTGGTCGGGCCCAGCTCCTACAATGAGCAGTTCTTC
CDR3aa: CASSLVGPSSYNEQFF

j_gene: TRBJ1-1
abundance: many
d_gene: NA
len: 13
v_gene: TRBV4-3
CDR3nt: TGCGCCAGCAGCCAATGGTCGAACACTGAAGCTTTCTTT
CDR3aa: CASSQWSNTEAFF

j_gene: TRBJ2-3
abundance: few
d_gene: NA
len: 15
v_gene: TRBV7-9
CDR3nt: TGTGCCAGCAGCTTATACCCCGCCGGGCCAGATACGCAGTATTTT
CDR3aa: CASSLYPAGPDTQYF

j_gene: TRBJ2-7
abundance: many
d_gene: TRBD2
len: 16
v_gene: TRBV18
CDR3nt: TGTGCCAGCTCACCCAATAGCGGGAGGGCCTCGTACGAGCAGTACTTC
CDR3aa: CASSPNSGRASYEQYF

j_gene: TRBJ1-2
abundance: many
d_gene: TRBD1
len: 14
v_gene: TRBV20-1
CDR3nt: TGCAGTGCTTCACAGGGGGTAGCTAACTATGGCTACACCTTC
CDR3aa: CSASQGVANYGYTF

j_gene: TRBJ1-4
abundance: many
d_gene: TRBD1
len: 16
v_gene: TRBV7-9
CDR3nt: TGTGCCAGCAGCTCCTACGACAGGGACACTAATGAAAAACTGTTTTTT
CDR3aa: CASSSYDRDTNEKLFF

j_gene: TRBJ2-1
abundance: many
d_gene: NA
len: 15
v_gene: TRBV7-9
CDR3nt: TGTGCCAGCAACCCCATCTCTCGGGCTGGCAATGAGCAGTTCTTC
CDR3aa: CASNPISRAGNEQFF

j_gene: TRBJ2-7
abundance: NA
d_gene: NA
len: 15
v_gene: TRBV3-1
CDR3nt: TGTGCCAGCAGCCAAGGTACACAGGTTCTTGGGGAGCAGTACTTC
CDR3aa: CASSQGTQVLGEQYF

j_gene: TRBJ2-7
abundance: NA
d_gene: TRBD1
len: 15
v_gene: TRBV7-2
CDR3nt: TGTGCCAGCAGCTGGGACAGCCGGAGCTCCTACGAGCAGTACTTC
CDR3aa: CASSWDSRSSYEQYF

j_gene: TRBJ1-1
abundance: many
d_gene: NA
len: 13
v_gene: TRBV4-1
CDR3nt: TGCGCCAGCAGCCAAGTGACGGGAACTGAAGCTTTCTTT
CDR3aa: CASSQVTGTEAFF

j_gene: TRBJ2-1
abundance: NA
d_gene: TRBD2
len: 15
v_gene: TRBV6-5
CDR3nt: TGTGCCAGCAGTTATACGGCGGGAGATAGGAATGAGCAGTTCTTC
CDR3aa: CASSYTAGDRNEQFF

j_gene: TRBJ2-1
abundance: many
d_gene: NA
len: 16
v_gene: TRBV7-2
CDR3nt: TGTGCCAGCAGCTTAGGAGGGACCGGTAGCGGTCGGGAGCAGTTCTTC
CDR3aa: CASSLGGTGSGREQFF

j_gene: TRBJ1-3
abundance: many
d_gene: NA
len: 16
v_gene: TRBV12-3/TRBV12-4
CDR3nt: TGTGCCAGCAGTTTTTCAGGGGCCCACTCTGGAAACACCATATATTTT
CDR3aa: CASSFSGAHSGNTIYF

j_gene: TRBJ2-7
abundance: NA
d_gene: TRBD1
len: 14
v_gene: TRBV5-1
CDR3nt: TGCGCCAGCAGCATCGGACAGGGCCACTACGAGCAGTACTTC
CDR3aa: CASSIGQGHYEQYF

j_gene: TRBJ2-1
abundance: NA
d_gene: NA
len: 14
v_gene: TRBV18
CDR3nt: TGTGCCAGCTCATTAAGGATTGGCGTCGATGAGCAGTTCTTC
CDR3aa: CASSLRIGVDEQFF

j_gene: TRBJ2-1
abundance: many
d_gene: TRBD2
len: 16
v_gene: TRBV5-4
CDR3nt: TGTGCCAGCAGCGGGGGACTAGCACGAAGGGATAATGAGCAGTTCTTC
CDR3aa: CASSGGLARRDNEQFF

j_gene: TRBJ2-7
abundance: few
d_gene: NA
len: 14
v_gene: TRBV7-9
CDR3nt: TGTGCCAGCAGCTCCCCGACAGGTGCCTACGAGCAGTACTTC
CDR3aa: CASSSPTGAYEQYF